The 10 T cell receptor beta chains presented below share a single source sample, sequenced in a study of blood T cells in healthy people across ages. Next came a second PCR, run for roughly 6 to 11 cycles, which used a sample-barcoded 5' primer along with a J-beta primer mix. Each CDR3 protein gets one entry after TCRdb re-called the 5' RACE reads with MiXCR. The sample has approximately 810,000 distinct CDR3 sequences, 36% seen once; the top ten hold roughly 13%. Specimen: blood. The receptors originated from a young man in good health.

This clonotype was seen a few times. The genes are TRBV7-2 and TRBJ2-1, with 9 positions matching TRBD1. The CDR3 consists of 15 residues. From germline, CDR1 is SGHTA and CDR2 FQGNSA. V shed 4 bases, J shed 7 bases, and the junction held 8 bases outside the gene matches. The DNA for the CDR3 is TGTGCCAGCAGCTGGGGACAGGGTGATGGTAATGAGCAGTTCTTC. It specifies CASSWGQGDGNEQFF.

This clonotype has only a few counts. This chain uses TRBV7-9 with TRBJ2-7; a possible D gene is TRBD1 (6 bases). V lost 5 bases and J 2 bases, leaving 16 bases between the germline ends. Germline lookup yields CDR1 SEHNR and CDR2 FQNEAQ (reference sequence). The CDR3 consists of 15 residues. CDR3 protein: CASSPRTGNPYEQYF. The CDR3 region has the DNA TGTGCCAGCAGCCCCAGAACAGGGAACCCCTACGAGCAGTACTTC. The full variable domain, rest sourced from reference TRBV7-9 and TRBJ2-7, is DTGVSQNPRHKITKRGQNVTFRCDPISEHNRLYWYRQTLGQGPEFLTYFQNEAQLEKSRLLSDRFSAERPKGSFSTLEIQRTEQGDSAMYLCASSPRTGNPYEQYFGPGTRLTVT.

This clonotype was counted many times. The chain has TRBV12-3 or TRBV12-4 and TRBJ2-5; 7 nucleotides align to TRBD2. Losses at the gene ends were 7 bases for V and 0 bases for J; bases not matched to a gene: 8. This CDR3 contains 15 residues. The CDR3 DNA reads TGTGCCAGCACCTCGCTCCTAGCGGACCAAGAGACCCAGTACTTC. It yields the protein CASTSLLADQETQYF.

This clonotype was seen only a few times. The chain combines TRBV2 with TRBJ1-5; D may be TRBD1 (5 bases). Trimming shortened V by 7 bases and J by 5 bases, and 18 bases separated the two germline ends. The CDR3 spans 15 residues. Germline V gene sequence: CDR1 SNHLY, CDR2 FYNNEI. CDR3 in amino acids: CASTETVDGDQPQHF. In DNA, the CDR3 is TGTGCCAGCACAGAGACAGTGGACGGCGATCAGCCCCAGCATTTT.

As regards this clonotype: This may stem from a read error, because a much larger clone lies one nucleotide away. The chain is built from TRBV9 and TRBJ2-5; D is unclear. Per germline, CDR1 SGDLS and CDR2 YYNGEE. The germline V and J ends were trimmed by 3 bases and 3 bases, with 9 bases remaining between them. There are 13 residues in the CDR3. In DNA, the CDR3 is TGTGCCAGCAGCGGCAACAGAGAAGAGACCCAGTACTTC. This codes for CASSGNREETQYF.

Ten or more counts support this clonotype. This chain connects TRBV5-1 to TRBJ1-2; D remains unclear. The CDR3 has 14 residues. V lost 7 bases and J 2 bases, leaving 15 bases between the germline ends. Germline CDR1 and CDR2: SGHRS and YFSETQ. The CDR3 region is CASGKTEVNYGYTF. The DNA for the CDR3 is TGCGCCAGCGGGAAGACGGAGGTCAACTATGGCTACACCTTC.

The chain combines TRBV3-1 with TRBJ2-7; 9 nucleotides match TRBD1. CDR1 and CDR2 (germline): LGHDT, YNNKEL (reference sequence). There are 16 residues in the CDR3. The V gene end was trimmed by 0 bases and the J gene end by 7 bases; junction bases not matched to a gene: 10. The CDR3 region has the DNA TGTGCCAGCAGCCAAGAAGGGGGACAGGGCTCGGGGGAGCAGTACTTC. Its protein is CASSQEGGQGSGEQYF.

V usage is TRBV3-1 and J usage is TRBJ2-3; TRBD2 agrees at 7 bases. The J segment lost 0 bases and the V segment lost 0 bases, leaving 6 bases of the junction unmatched. Germline CDR1 reads LGHDT; CDR2 reads YNNKEL (reference sequence). This CDR3 is built from 17 residues. The CDR3 nucleotides read TGTGCCAGCAGCCAAGACCCGGGGGGAGTTAGCACAGATACGCAGTATTTT. This sequence encodes CASSQDPGGVSTDTQYF.

This clonotype was detected only a few times. The V gene is TRBV4-2, the J gene TRBJ2-1; 8 bases align to TRBD1. The ends lost 1 base at V and 9 bases at J; junction bases unmatched: 11. Germline V gene lookup returns CDR1 LGHNA and CDR2 YNFKEQ. The CDR3 totals 16 residues. The CDR3 DNA reads TGTGCCAGCAGCCAAGGGGCCCGGTGGCAGGGGGCTGAGCAGTTCTTC. Its protein is CASSQGARWQGAEQFF.

On this clonotype itself: Germline and junction disagree at one end, which may indicate a read error. The chain uses TRBV7-3 and TRBJ2-3; 7 bases line up with TRBD2. The germline V gene has CDR1 SGHTA and CDR2 FQGTGA. The CDR3 has 15 residues. The CDR3 loop is CASSLTRLAGDAQYF. As DNA, the CDR3 is TGTGCCAGCAGCTTAACGCGACTAGCTGGAGATGCGCAGTATTTT. The full variable domain, completed using reference TRBV7-3 and TRBJ2-3, is GAGVSQTPSNKVTEKGKYVELRCDPISGHTALYWYRQSLGQGPEFLIYFQGTGAADDSGLPNDRFFAVRPEGSVSTLKIQRTERGDSAVYLCASSLTRLAGDAQYFGPGTRLTVL.